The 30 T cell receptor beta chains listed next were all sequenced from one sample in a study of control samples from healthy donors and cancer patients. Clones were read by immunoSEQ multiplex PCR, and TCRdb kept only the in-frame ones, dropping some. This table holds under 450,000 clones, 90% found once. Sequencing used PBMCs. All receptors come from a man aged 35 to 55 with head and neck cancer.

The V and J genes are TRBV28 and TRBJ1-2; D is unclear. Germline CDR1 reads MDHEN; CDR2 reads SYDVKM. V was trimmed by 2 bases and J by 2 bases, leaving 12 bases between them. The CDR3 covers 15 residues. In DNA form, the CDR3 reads TGTGCCAGCAGTTTACTGTCCGGGTTGAACTATGGCTACACCTTC. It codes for CASSLLSGLNYGYTF.

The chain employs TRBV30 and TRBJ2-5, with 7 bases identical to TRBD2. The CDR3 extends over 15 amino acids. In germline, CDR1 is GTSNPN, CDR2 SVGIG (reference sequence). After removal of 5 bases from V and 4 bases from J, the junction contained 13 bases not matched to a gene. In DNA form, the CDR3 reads TGTGCCTGGGGGGGGGTTCGCGGGAGAGGAGAGACCCAGTACTTC. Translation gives CAWGGVRGRGETQYF.

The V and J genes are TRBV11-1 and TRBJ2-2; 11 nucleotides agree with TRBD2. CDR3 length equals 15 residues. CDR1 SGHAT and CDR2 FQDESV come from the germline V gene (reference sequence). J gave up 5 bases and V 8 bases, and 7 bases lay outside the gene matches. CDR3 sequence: CASPNSGRGTGELFF. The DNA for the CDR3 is TGTGCCAGCCCCAATAGCGGGAGGGGAACCGGGGAGCTGTTTTTT. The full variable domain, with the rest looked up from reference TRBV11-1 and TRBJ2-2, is EAEVAQSPRYKITEKSQAVAFWCDPISGHATLYWYRQILGQGPELLVQFQDESVVDDSQLPKDRFSAERLKGVDSTLKIQPAELGDSAMYLCASPNSGRGTGELFFGEGSRLTVL.

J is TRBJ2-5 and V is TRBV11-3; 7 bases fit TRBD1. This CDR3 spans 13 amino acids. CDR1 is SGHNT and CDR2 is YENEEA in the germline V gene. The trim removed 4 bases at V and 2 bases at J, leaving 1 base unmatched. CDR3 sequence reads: CASSSGQQETQYF. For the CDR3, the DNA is TGTGCCAGCAGCTCGGGACAGCAAGAGACCCAGTACTTC. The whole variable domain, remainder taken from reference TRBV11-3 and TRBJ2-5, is EAGVVQSPRYKIIEKKQPVAFWCNPISGHNTLYWYLQNLGQGPELLIRYENEEAVDDSQLPKDRFSAERLKGVDSTLKIQPAELGDSAVYLCASSSGQQETQYFGPGTRLLVL.

CDR3 nucleotide sequence: TGTGCCAGCAGCTGGGGGACAGGGGCCTACGAGCAGTACTTC. The encoded protein is CASSWGTGAYEQYF. This sequence joins TRBV5-4 and TRBJ2-7, with TRBD1 identical over 10 bases. CDR1 SGHNT and CDR2 YYREEE come from the germline V gene (reference sequence). The J segment lost 2 bases and the V segment lost 3 bases, leaving 2 bases of the junction unmatched. The CDR3 is 14 residues long.

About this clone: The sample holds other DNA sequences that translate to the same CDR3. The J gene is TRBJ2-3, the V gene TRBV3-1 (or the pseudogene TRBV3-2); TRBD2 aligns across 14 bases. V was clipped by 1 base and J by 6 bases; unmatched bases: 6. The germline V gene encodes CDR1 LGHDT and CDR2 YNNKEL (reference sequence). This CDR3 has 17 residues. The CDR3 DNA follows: TGTGCCAGCAGCCAAGGCCCCCGACTAGCGGGAGGGGATACGCAGTATTTT. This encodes CASSQGPRLAGGDTQYF.

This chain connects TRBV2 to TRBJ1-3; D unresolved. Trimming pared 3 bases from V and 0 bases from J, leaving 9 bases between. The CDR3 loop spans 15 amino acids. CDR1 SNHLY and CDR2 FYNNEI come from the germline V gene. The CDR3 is CASSDSAGSGNTIYF. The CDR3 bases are TGTGCCAGCAGTGATAGCGCAGGCTCTGGAAACACCATATATTTT.

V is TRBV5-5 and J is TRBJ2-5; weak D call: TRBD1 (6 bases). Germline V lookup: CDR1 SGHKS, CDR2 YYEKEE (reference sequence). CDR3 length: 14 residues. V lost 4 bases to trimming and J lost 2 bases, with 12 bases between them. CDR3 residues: CASSKRQAQETQYF. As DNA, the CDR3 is TGTGCCAGCAGCAAAAGACAGGCACAAGAGACCCAGTACTTC.

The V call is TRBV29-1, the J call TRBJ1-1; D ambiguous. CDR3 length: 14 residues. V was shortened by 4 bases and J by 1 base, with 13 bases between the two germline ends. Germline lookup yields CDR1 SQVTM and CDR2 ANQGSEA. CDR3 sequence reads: CSVVGDAGNTEAFF. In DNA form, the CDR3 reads TGCAGCGTTGTTGGGGATGCGGGGAACACTGAAGCTTTCTTT.

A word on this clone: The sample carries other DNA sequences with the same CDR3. The CDR3 here is CASSQGRGRTGELFF. The CDR3, as DNA: TGTGCCAGCAGCCAAGGAAGGGGGCGGACCGGGGAGCTGTTTTTT. The J gene is TRBJ2-2, the V gene TRBV3-1 (or the pseudogene TRBV3-2), with 7 nucleotides matching TRBD1. This CDR3 comprises 15 residues. The V segment lost 1 base and the J segment 5 bases; nucleotides outside the gene matches: 4. Germline CDR1 and CDR2: LGHDT and YNNKEL (reference sequence).

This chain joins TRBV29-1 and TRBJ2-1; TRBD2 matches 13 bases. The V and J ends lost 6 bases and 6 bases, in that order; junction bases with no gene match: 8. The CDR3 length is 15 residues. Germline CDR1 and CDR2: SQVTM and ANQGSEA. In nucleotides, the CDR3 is TGCAGCGTCCCACCGGGACTAGCGGGGAGCAATGAGCAGTTCTTC. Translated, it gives CSVPPGLAGSNEQFF.

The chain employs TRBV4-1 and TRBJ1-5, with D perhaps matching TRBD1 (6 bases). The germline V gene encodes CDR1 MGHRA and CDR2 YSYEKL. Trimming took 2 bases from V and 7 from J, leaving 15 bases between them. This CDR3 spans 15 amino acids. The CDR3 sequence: CASSQTGILPQPQHF. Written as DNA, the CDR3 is TGCGCCAGCAGCCAAACAGGGATATTACCCCAGCCCCAGCATTTT.

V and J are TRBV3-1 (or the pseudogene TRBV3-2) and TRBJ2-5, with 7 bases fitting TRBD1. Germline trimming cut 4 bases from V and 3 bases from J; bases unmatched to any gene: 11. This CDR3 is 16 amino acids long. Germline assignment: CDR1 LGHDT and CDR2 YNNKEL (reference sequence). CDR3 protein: CASSPVGQGDKETQYF. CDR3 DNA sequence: TGTGCCAGCAGCCCAGTAGGGCAGGGGGATAAAGAGACCCAGTACTTC.

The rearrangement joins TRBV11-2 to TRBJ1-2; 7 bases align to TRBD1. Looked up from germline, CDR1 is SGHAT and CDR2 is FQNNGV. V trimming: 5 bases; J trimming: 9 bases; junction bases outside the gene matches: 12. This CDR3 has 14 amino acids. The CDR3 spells CASSLGGTELSYTF. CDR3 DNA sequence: TGTGCCAGCAGCCTGGGGGGGACAGAATTAAGCTACACCTTC.

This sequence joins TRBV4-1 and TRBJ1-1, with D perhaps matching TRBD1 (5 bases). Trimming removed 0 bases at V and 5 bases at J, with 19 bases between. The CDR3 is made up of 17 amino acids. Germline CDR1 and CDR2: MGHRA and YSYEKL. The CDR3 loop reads CASSQEGRRQFGTEAFF. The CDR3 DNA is TGCGCCAGCAGCCAAGAGGGCCGGCGACAGTTTGGGACTGAAGCTTTCTTT.

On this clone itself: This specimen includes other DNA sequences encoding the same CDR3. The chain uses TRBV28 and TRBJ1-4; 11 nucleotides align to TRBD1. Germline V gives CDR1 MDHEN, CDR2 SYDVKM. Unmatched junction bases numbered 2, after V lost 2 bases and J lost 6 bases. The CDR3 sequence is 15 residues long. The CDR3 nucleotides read TGTGCCAGCAGTTTAGTGGGACAGGGGGATGAAAAACTGTTTTTT. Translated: CASSLVGQGDEKLFF.

The CDR3 loop reads CASSEDRGGEAFF. CDR3 DNA: TGTGCCAGCAGCGAAGACAGGGGAGGAGAAGCTTTCTTT. This chain uses TRBV7-9 with TRBJ1-1, with TRBD1 matching over 8 bases. The germline gives CDR1 SEHNR, CDR2 FQNEAQ (reference sequence). The CDR3 is 13 amino acids. After removal of 5 bases from V and 8 bases from J, the junction contained 7 bases not matched to a gene.

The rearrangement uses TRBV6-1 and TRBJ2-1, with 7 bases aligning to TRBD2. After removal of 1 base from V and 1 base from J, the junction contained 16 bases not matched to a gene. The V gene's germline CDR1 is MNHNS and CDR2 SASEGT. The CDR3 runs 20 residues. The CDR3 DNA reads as TGTGCCAGCAGTGAAGAGGTTAGAGGACAACGACTAGCTTCCTACAATGAGCAGTTCTTC. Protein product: CASSEEVRGQRLASYNEQFF.

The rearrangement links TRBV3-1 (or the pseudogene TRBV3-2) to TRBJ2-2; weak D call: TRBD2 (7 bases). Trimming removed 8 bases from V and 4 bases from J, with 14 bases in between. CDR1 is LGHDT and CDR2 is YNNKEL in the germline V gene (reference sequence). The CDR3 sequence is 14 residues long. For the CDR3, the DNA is TGTGCCAGCTTGCACAGGGAGGGCACCGGGGAGCTGTTTTTT. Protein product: CASLHREGTGELFF.

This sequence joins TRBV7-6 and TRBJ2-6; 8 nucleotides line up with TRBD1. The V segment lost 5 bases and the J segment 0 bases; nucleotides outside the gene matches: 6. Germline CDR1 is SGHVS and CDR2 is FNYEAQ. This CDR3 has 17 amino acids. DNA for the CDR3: TGTGCCAGCAGCCCGGGACAGGCCCCCTCTGGGGCCAACGTCCTGACTTTC. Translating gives CASSPGQAPSGANVLTF.

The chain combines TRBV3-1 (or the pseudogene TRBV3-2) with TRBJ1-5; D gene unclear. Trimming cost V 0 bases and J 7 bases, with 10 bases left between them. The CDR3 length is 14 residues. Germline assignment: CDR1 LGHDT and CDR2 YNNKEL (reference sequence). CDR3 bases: TGTGCCAGCAGCCAAGATGCCCGGGTCCAGCCCCAGCATTTT. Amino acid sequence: CASSQDARVQPQHF.

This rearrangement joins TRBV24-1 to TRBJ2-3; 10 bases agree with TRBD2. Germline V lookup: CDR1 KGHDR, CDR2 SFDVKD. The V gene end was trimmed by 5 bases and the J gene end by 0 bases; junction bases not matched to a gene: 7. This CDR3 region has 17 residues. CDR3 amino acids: CATSGLAGVPSTDTQYF. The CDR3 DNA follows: TGTGCCACCAGTGGGCTAGCGGGGGTCCCTAGCACAGATACGCAGTATTTT.

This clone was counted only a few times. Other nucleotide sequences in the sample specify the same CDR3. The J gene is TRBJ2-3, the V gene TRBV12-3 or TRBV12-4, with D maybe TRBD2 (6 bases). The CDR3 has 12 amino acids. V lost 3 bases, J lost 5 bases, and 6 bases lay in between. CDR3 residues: CASSLGGDTQYF. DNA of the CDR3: TGTGCCAGCAGTTTGGGAGGAGATACGCAGTATTTT.

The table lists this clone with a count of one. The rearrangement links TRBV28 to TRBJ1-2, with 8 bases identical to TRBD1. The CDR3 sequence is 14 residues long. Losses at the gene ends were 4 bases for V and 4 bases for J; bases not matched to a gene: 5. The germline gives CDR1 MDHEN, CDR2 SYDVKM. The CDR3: CASSSPDRAYGYTF. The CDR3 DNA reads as TGTGCCAGCAGTTCCCCGGACAGGGCCTATGGCTACACCTTC.

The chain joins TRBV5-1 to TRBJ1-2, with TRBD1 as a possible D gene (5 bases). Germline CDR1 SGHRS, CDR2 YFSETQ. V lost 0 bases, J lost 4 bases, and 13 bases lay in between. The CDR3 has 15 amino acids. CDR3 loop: CASSLGVTASYGYTF. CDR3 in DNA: TGCGCCAGCAGCTTGGGGGTGACAGCGTCCTATGGCTACACCTTC.

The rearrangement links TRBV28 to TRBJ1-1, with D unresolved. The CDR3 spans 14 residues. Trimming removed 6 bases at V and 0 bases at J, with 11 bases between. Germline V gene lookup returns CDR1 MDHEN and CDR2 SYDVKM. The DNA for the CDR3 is TGTGCCAGCAGGTGGGCAAACATGAACACTGAAGCTTTCTTT. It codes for CASRWANMNTEAFF.

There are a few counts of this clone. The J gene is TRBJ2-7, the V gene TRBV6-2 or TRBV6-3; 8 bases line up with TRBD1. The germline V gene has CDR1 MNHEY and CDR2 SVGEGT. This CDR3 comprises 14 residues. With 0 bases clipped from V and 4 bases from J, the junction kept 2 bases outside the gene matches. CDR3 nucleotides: TGTGCCAGCAGTTACTCACAGGGGGGTTACGAGCAGTACTTC. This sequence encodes CASSYSQGGYEQYF.

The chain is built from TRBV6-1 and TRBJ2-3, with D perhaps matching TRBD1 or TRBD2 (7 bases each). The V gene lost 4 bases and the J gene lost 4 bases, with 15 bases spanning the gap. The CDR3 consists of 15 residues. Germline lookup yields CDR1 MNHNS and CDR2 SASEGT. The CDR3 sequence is CASSGAGRGPDTQYF. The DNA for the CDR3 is TGTGCCAGCAGTGGAGCAGGGAGGGGGCCAGATACGCAGTATTTT.

CDR3 sequence: CASSPGTGLNYGYTF. The CDR3 coding sequence is TGTGCCAGCAGTCCCGGGACAGGACTTAACTATGGCTACACCTTC. V and J are TRBV6-5 and TRBJ1-2; 8 positions agree with TRBD1. The length of the CDR3 is 15 residues. Trimming at V came to 5 bases and at J to 1 base, leaving 6 bases not matched to a gene. Per germline, CDR1 MNHEY and CDR2 SVGAGI.

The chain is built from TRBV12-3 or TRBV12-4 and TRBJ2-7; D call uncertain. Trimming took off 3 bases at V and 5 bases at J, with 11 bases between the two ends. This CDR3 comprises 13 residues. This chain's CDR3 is CASSFRVQDEQYF. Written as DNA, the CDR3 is TGTGCCAGCAGTTTCCGGGTCCAGGACGAGCAGTACTTC.